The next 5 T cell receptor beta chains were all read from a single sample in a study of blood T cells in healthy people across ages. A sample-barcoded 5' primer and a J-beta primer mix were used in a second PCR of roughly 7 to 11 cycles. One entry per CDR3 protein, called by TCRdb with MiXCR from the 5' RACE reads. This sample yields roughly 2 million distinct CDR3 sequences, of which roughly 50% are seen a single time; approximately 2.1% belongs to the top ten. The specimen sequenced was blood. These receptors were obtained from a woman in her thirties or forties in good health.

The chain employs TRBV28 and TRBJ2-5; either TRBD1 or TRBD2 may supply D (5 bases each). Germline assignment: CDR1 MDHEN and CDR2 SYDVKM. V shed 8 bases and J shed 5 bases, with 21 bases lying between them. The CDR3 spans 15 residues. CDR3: CASGSGAGRAETQYF. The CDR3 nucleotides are TGTGCCAGCGGCTCCGGTGCGGGCAGGGCCGAGACCCAGTACTTC.

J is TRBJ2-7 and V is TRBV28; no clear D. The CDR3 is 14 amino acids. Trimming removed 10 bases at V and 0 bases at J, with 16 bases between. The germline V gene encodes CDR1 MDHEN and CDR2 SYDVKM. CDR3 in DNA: TGTGCCATCAACGGGCGGTTGGGCTCCTACGAGCAGTACTTC. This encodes CAINGRLGSYEQYF.

Written as DNA, the CDR3 is TGTGCCAGCAGCGCCACCGGGACAGGGGAAAGACTCTCTGGAAACACCATATATTTT. This codes for CASSATGTGERLSGNTIYF. The chain is built from TRBV7-9 and TRBJ1-3, with 10 positions matching TRBD1. J lost 0 bases, V lost 5 bases, and 13 bases had no gene match. This CDR3 region has 19 residues. Germline lookup yields CDR1 SEHNR and CDR2 FQNEAQ (reference sequence). Drawing the rest from reference TRBV7-9 and TRBJ1-3, the complete variable domain is DTGVSQNPRHKITKRGQNVTFRCDPISEHNRLYWYRQTLGQGPEFLTYFQNEAQLEKSRLLSDRFSAERPKGSFSTLEIQRTEQGDSAMYLCASSATGTGERLSGNTIYFGEGSWLTVV.

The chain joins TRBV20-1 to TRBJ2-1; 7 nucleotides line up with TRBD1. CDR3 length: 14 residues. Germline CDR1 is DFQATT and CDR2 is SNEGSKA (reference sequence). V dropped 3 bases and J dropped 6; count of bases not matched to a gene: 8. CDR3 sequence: CSASYRGYSNEQFF. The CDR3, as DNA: TGCAGTGCTAGCTACAGGGGATATTCCAATGAGCAGTTCTTC.

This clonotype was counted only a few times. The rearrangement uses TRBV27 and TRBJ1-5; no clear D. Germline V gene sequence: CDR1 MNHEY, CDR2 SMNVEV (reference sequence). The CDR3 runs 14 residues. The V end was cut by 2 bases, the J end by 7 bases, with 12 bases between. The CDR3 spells CASSLRGLRQPQHF. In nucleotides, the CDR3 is TGTGCCAGCAGTTTACGGGGTTTAAGGCAGCCCCAGCATTTT.